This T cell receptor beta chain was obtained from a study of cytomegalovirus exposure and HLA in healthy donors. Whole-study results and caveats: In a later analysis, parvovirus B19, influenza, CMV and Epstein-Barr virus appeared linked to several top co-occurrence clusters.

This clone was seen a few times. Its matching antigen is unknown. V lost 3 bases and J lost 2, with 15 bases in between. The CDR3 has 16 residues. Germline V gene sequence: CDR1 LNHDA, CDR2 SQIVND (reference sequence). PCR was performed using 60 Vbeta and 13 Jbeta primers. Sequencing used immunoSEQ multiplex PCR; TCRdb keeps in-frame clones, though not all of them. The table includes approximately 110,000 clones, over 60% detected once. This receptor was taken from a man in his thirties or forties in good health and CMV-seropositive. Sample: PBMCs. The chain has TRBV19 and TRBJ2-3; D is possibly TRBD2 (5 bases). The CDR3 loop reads CASSIPRSRDTDTQYF. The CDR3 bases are TGTGCCAGTAGTATTCCGAGGTCCCGGGACACAGATACGCAGTATTTT.